The 17 T cell receptor beta chains presented below share a single source sample, sequenced in a study of graft-versus-host responses after intestinal transplantation. Data came from immunoSEQ multiplex PCR; TCRdb stores just in-frame clones and leaves some out. The top ten hold 0.7% to 1% of the sample, which has fewer than 20,000 clones, about 95% seen once. This specimen consisted of PBMCs, obtained 23 days after intestinal transplant. These receptors all come from a human patient who received an intestinal transplant, so some T cells may come from the graft donor.

This chain joins TRBV7-9 and TRBJ1-6; D is perhaps TRBD1 (5 bases). V was trimmed by 0 bases and J by 8 bases, leaving 8 bases between them. This CDR3 region has 14 residues. The germline CDR1 and CDR2 sequences are SEHNR and FQNEAQ (reference sequence). The CDR3 spells CASSLALGDSPLHF. The CDR3 nucleotides read TGTGCCAGCAGCTTAGCGCTGGGGGATTCACCCCTCCACTTT.

This chain links TRBV10-2 with TRBJ2-1, with no clear D. The CDR3 loop spans 17 amino acids. Trimming pared 3 bases from V and 2 bases from J, leaving 17 bases between. Germline lookup yields CDR1 WSHSY and CDR2 SAAADI. Written as DNA, the CDR3 is TGCGCCAGCAGTGAAGGGCTAGAAATCGGTACCTACAATGAGCAGTTCTTC. Translating it yields CASSEGLEIGTYNEQFF.

The chain uses TRBV28 and TRBJ2-7; no reliable D call. Between the trimmed V and J ends, which lost 7 bases and 2 bases, there was a span of 18 bases. The CDR3 runs to 15 residues. CDR1 and CDR2 (germline): MDHEN, SYDVKM. The CDR3 DNA sequence: TGTGCCAGCACCCCCCGAGGCGGAACCCCCTACGAGCAGTACTTC. It encodes CASTPRGGTPYEQYF.

The chain links TRBV29-1 to TRBJ1-2; possibly TRBD1 for D (6 bases). Trimming took off 5 bases at V and 3 bases at J, with 13 bases between the two ends. Germline lookup yields CDR1 SQVTM and CDR2 ANQGSEA. This CDR3 has 13 residues. In DNA, the CDR3 is TGCAGCGTTAGGACAGCAGGATACTATGGCTACACCTTC. It specifies CSVRTAGYYGYTF.

The CDR3 DNA follows: TGTGCCAGCAGCTCGGGACTAGTCGGCCCAGATCACTACGAGCAGTACTTC. This translates into CASSSGLVGPDHYEQYF. The chain recombines TRBV5-6 with TRBJ2-7, with TRBD2 matching over 8 bases. The CDR3 runs 17 residues. V trimming: 3 bases; J trimming: 3 bases; junction bases outside the gene matches: 14. Germline CDR1 reads SGHDT; CDR2 reads YYEEEE. Complete variable domain (other parts from reference TRBV5-6 and TRBJ2-7): DAGVTQSPTHLIKTRGQQVTLRCSPKSGHDTVSWYQQALGQGPQFIFQYYEEEERQRGNFPDRFSGHQFPNYSSELNVNALLLGDSALYLCASSSGLVGPDHYEQYFGPGTRLTVT.

V is TRBV28 and J is TRBJ1-2, with 9 bases aligning to TRBD1. The CDR3 is 14 residues long. J gave up 5 bases and V 7 bases, and 8 bases lay outside the gene matches. Germline V gene data show CDR1 as MDHEN and CDR2 as SYDVKM. CDR3 in amino acids: CASIRGQGIYGYTF. The CDR3 DNA is TGTGCCAGCATTAGGGGACAGGGAATATATGGCTACACCTTC.

The V gene is TRBV6-5, the J gene TRBJ2-7; TRBD1 matches at 9 bases. The germline V gene encodes CDR1 MNHEY and CDR2 SVGAGI. Germline trimming cut 6 bases from V and 2 bases from J; bases unmatched to any gene: 2. The CDR3 spans 13 residues. The CDR3 nucleotides are TGTGCCAGCAGGGGGACAGGGACCTACGAGCAGTACTTC. Translating gives CASRGTGTYEQYF.

The J gene is TRBJ2-1, the V gene TRBV4-2; 11 bases align to TRBD2. The length of the CDR3 is 17 residues. Trimming cost V 0 bases and J 4 bases; bases outside gene matches: 5. Germline V gene data show CDR1 as LGHNA and CDR2 as YNFKEQ. The CDR3 nucleotides are TGTGCCAGCAGCCAAGATATGCTAGCGGGAGGTTACAATGAGCAGTTCTTC. This sequence encodes CASSQDMLAGGYNEQFF.

The genes are TRBV6-6 and TRBJ2-7; possible D gene TRBD2, 6 bases. The CDR3 runs 13 residues. CDR1 and CDR2 from the germline V gene are MNHNY and SVGAGI (reference sequence). Trimming shortened V by 6 bases and J by 3 bases, and 12 bases separated the two germline ends. Here the CDR3 DNA reads TGTGCCAGCAGCGCGGGACGTTACTACGAGCAGTACTTC. Encoded protein: CASSAGRYYEQYF.

This clone has a single count. In nucleotides, the CDR3 is TGTGCCTGCGACACTACCTACGAGCAGTACTTC. This sequence encodes CACDTTYEQYF. The chain recombines TRBV6-8 with TRBJ2-7; D remains unclear. This CDR3 comprises 11 residues. Trimming left V 11 bases short and J 2 bases short, with 10 bases between. Germline-derived CDR1 and CDR2 are MNHGY and SAAAGT.

The chain employs TRBV5-8 and TRBJ2-5; 10 nucleotides line up with TRBD2. The CDR3 is 15 amino acids. From germline, CDR1 is SGHTS and CDR2 YDEGEE. The J segment lost 5 bases and the V segment lost 2 bases, leaving 6 bases of the junction unmatched. The CDR3 loop is CASSFPAGGRETQYF. The CDR3 DNA reads as TGTGCCAGCAGCTTTCCAGCGGGAGGGCGGGAGACCCAGTACTTC. The full variable domain, completed using reference TRBV5-8 and TRBJ2-5, is EAGVTQSPTHLIKTRGQQATLRCSPISGHTSVYWYQQALGLGLQFLLWYDEGEERNRGNFPPRFSGRQFPNYSSELNVNALELEDSALYLCASSFPAGGRETQYFGPGTRLLVL.

The V and J genes are TRBV2 and TRBJ1-5, with 8 bases fitting TRBD1. Germline values: CDR1 SNHLY, CDR2 FYNNEI. V gave up 5 bases and J gave up 4 bases; unmatched junction bases: 1. This CDR3 comprises 13 residues. The CDR3 DNA follows: TGTGCCAGCAGTAGGACAGGGAATCAGCCCCAGCATTTT. Residues: CASSRTGNQPQHF.

The rearrangement joins TRBV6-6 to TRBJ2-7; a possible D gene is TRBD1 (5 bases). Germline V gene sequence: CDR1 MNHNY, CDR2 SVGAGI (reference sequence). V was cut by 0 bases and J by 3 bases, with 9 bases left in between. The length of the CDR3 is 14 residues. CDR3 bases: TGTGCCAGCAGTTACTCGTCAGGGAACTACGAGCAGTACTTC. Translated: CASSYSSGNYEQYF.

This chain links TRBV28 with TRBJ2-7, with D hard to call. This CDR3 has 15 residues. Trimming removed 2 bases from V and 2 bases from J, with 13 bases in between. Germline lookup yields CDR1 MDHEN and CDR2 SYDVKM. The CDR3 DNA reads as TGTGCCAGCAGTTTACCATCGGACGGAGCCTACGAGCAGTACTTC. Protein: CASSLPSDGAYEQYF.

The V and J genes are TRBV27 and TRBJ1-4; 10 bases map to TRBD1. CDR1 is MNHEY and CDR2 is SMNVEV in the germline V gene (reference sequence). The ends lost 5 bases at V and 8 bases at J; junction bases unmatched: 5. The CDR3 is made up of 14 amino acids. Here the CDR3 reads CASSIRDRGEKLFF. The CDR3 DNA follows: TGTGCCAGCAGTATCCGGGACAGGGGAGAAAAACTGTTTTTT.

V gene TRBV6-6 combines with J gene TRBJ1-1; D might be TRBD1 (6 bases). Per the germline V gene, CDR1 is MNHNY and CDR2 is SVGAGI (reference sequence). CDR3 length equals 15 residues. V was trimmed by 3 bases and J by 4 bases, leaving 15 bases between them. CDR3: CASSYRREGGTEAFF. DNA for the CDR3: TGTGCCAGCAGTTATCGCAGGGAGGGGGGCACTGAAGCTTTCTTT.

The chain recombines TRBV11-1 with TRBJ1-1; D is ambiguous. With 3 bases removed from V and 0 bases from J, the gap between germline ends came to 11 bases. The CDR3 has 15 residues. Looked up from germline, CDR1 is SGHAT and CDR2 is FQDESV (reference sequence). The CDR3 DNA follows: TGTGCCAGCAGCTTCATCCCAGAACTGAACACTGAAGCTTTCTTT. Its translation is CASSFIPELNTEAFF. The variable domain in full, completed from reference TRBV11-1 and TRBJ1-1, reads EAEVAQSPRYKITEKSQAVAFWCDPISGHATLYWYRQILGQGPELLVQFQDESVVDDSQLPKDRFSAERLKGVDSTLKIQPAELGDSAMYLCASSFIPELNTEAFFGQGTRLTVV.